This passage covers 2 T cell receptor beta chains from one sample sequenced in a study of vaccination effects on CD4 cells after COVID-19. TCRdb's table, derived via immunoSEQ multiplex PCR, lists solely in-frame clones and lacks some. The table shows some 36,000 clones, with approximately 67% occurring only once. Subsequent to less than eleven days of culture, CD4+ T cells were isolated. No antigens are known for them. Here the sequenced sample was CD4+ T cells from PBMCs cultured without peptide, taken before COVID-19 vaccination. The source is a human donor who received a COVID-19 vaccine.

The chain has TRBV4-2 and TRBJ1-2; maybe TRBD1 (5 bases). The CDR3 contains 18 residues. Between the trimmed V and J ends, which lost 0 bases and 8 bases, there was a span of 25 bases. Per germline, CDR1 LGHNA and CDR2 YNFKEQ. The CDR3 loop reads CASSQEGTAKGLSIGYTF. The CDR3 DNA sequence: TGTGCCAGCAGCCAAGAGGGGACGGCTAAAGGGCTTTCGATCGGCTACACCTTC.

V gene TRBV12-3 or TRBV12-4 combines with J gene TRBJ1-2; D is unresolved. V lost 6 bases and J lost 6, with 14 bases in between. The CDR3 totals 13 residues. The CDR3 DNA is TGTGCCAGCAGCCCTGCGGGCCCTCATGGCTACACCTTC. Translation gives CASSPAGPHGYTF.